This T cell receptor beta chain was documented in a study of cytomegalovirus exposure and HLA in healthy donors. Study at large: Genotyping showed less than 85% of over 350 donors falling in the Caucasian-associated ancestry cluster. Study-level findings and limits: A missense variant in DCLRE1C was later tied to TCR beta V- and J-gene trimming.

PCR employed 60 Vbeta and 13 Jbeta primers. The method was immunoSEQ multiplex PCR; TCRdb's version includes in-frame clones alone and lacks a portion of them. This table has approximately 190,000 clones, 82% appearing once. Among the donors, all were healthy bone marrow donors. Germline values: CDR1 MNHNY, CDR2 SVGAGI (reference sequence). This CDR3 has 15 amino acids. V was clipped by 5 bases and J by 0 bases, with 13 bases between them. As concerns this clone: The antigen remains undetermined.

The specimen sequenced was PBMCs. The TCR comes from a woman aged 50 to 65 in good health and CMV-seropositive. The V call is TRBV6-6, the J call TRBJ1-1; maybe TRBD1 (6 bases). The CDR3 spells CASSLTGLMNTEAFF. CDR3 DNA sequence: TGTGCCAGCAGTCTTACAGGGCTGATGAACACTGAAGCTTTCTTT.